The rows below give T cell receptor beta chains drawn from one sample of a study of blood T cell repertoires in COVID-19. Sequencing was performed with immunoSEQ multiplex PCR; in TCRdb, only in-frame clones are kept and a portion is missing. The sample consists of 60,000 to 70,000 clones, 88% of them appearing once. Sequenced sample: peripheral blood. The receptor source for this set is a woman aged 55-69 years with COVID-19, enrolled during active disease. CDR3s leave out the opening cysteine and the closing phenylalanine or tryptophan. The order of the fields is D gene, J gene, V gene, CDR3 protein. The D gene is left open where the match is weak.

NA,TRBJ1-2,TRBV29-1,SVEESGGPYYGYT
TRBD1,TRBJ1-5,TRBV27,ASSNGQGVQPQH
NA,TRBJ1-3,TRBV29-1,SVTTPGSGNTIY
NA,TRBJ1-2,TRBV28,ASFGGGAVYGYT
TRBD2,TRBJ2-7,TRBV6-2/TRBV6-3,ASSYSGSTYEQY
TRBD2,TRBJ2-1,TRBV9,ASSAELAGSDEQF
NA,TRBJ2-1,TRBV7-9,ASSLAGREQF
NA,TRBJ1-5,TRBV2,ASSGTENSNQPQH
NA,TRBJ1-4,TRBV5-1,ASSLSLGAQEKLF
NA,TRBJ1-5,TRBV7-2,ASSLAGRNQPQH